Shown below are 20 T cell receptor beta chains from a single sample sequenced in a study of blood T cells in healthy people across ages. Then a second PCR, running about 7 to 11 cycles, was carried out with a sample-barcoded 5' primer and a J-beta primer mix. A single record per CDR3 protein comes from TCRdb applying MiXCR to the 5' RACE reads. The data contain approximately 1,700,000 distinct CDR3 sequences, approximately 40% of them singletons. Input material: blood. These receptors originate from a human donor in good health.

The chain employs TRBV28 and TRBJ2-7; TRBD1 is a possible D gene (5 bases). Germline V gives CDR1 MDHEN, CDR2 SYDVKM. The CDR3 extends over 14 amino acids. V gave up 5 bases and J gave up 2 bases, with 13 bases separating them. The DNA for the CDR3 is TGTGCCAGCAGTACTCCGACAGCCACCTACGAGCAGTACTTC. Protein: CASSTPTATYEQYF.

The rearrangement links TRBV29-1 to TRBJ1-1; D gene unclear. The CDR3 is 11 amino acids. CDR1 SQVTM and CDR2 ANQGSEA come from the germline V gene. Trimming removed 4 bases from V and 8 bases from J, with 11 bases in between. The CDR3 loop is CSVVKVEEAFF. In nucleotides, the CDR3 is TGCAGCGTTGTAAAGGTGGAGGAAGCTTTCTTT.

The CDR3, as DNA: TGTGCCAGCAGCCCCTCCCCCTGGGACAGATCCCAAGAGACCCAGTACTTC. Encoded protein: CASSPSPWDRSQETQYF. The chain has TRBV3-1 and TRBJ2-5; TRBD1 matches 7 bases. The V gene's germline CDR1 is LGHDT and CDR2 YNNKEL (reference sequence). With 4 bases clipped from V and 1 base from J, the junction kept 12 bases outside the gene matches. CDR3 size: 17 residues.

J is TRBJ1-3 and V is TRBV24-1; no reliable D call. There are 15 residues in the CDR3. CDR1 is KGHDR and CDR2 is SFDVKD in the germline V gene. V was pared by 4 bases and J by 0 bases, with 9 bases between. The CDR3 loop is CATSEIPDSGNTIYF. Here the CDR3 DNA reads TGTGCCACCAGTGAGATCCCTGACTCTGGAAACACCATATATTTT.

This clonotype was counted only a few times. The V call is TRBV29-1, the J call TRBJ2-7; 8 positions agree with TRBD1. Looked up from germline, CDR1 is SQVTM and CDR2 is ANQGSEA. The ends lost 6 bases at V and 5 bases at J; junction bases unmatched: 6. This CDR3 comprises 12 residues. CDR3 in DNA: TGCAGCGTCGATACGGACAGGGACGAGCAGTACTTC. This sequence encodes CSVDTDRDEQYF.

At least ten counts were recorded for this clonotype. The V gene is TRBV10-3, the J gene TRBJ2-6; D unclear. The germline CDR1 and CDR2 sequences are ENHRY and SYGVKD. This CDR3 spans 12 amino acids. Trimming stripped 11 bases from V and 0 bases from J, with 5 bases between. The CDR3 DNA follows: TGTGCCCTACGCTCTGGGGCCAACGTCCTGACTTTC. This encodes CALRSGANVLTF.

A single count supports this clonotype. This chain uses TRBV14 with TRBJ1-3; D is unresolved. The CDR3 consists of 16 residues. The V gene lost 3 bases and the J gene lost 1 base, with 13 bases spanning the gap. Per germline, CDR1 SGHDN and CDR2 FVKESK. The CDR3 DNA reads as TGTGCCAGCAGCCAGGGAAGCGGACCGTCTGGAAACACCATATATTTT. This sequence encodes CASSQGSGPSGNTIYF.

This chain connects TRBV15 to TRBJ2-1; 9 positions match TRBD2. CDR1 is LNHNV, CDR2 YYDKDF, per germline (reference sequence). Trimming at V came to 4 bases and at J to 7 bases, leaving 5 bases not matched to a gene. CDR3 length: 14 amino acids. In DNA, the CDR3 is TGTGCCACCAGCAAGGCGGGGGGGGGTAATGAGCAGTTCTTC. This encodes CATSKAGGGNEQFF.

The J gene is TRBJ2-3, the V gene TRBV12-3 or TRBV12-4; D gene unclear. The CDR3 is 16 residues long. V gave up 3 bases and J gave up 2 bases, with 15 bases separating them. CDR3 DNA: TGTGCCAGCAGTTTTCAGCCACCAATAATCACAGATACGCAGTATTTT. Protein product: CASSFQPPIITDTQYF.

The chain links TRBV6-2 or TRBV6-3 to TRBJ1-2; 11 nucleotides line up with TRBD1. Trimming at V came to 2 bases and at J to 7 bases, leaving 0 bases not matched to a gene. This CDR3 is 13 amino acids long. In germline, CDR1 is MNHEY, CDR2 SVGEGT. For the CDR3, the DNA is TGTGCCAGCAGTTACGGGACAGGGGGTGGCTACACCTTC. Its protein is CASSYGTGGGYTF.

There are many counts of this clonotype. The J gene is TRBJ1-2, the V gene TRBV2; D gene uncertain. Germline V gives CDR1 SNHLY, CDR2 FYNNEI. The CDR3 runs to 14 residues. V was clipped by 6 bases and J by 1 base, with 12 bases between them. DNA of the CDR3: TGTGCCAGCAGGGAACGGTTGATTAACTATGGCTACACCTTC. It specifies CASRERLINYGYTF.

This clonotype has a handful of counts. The CDR3 here is CSARTYTSGGSNEQFF. For the CDR3, the DNA is TGCAGTGCCCGGACTTATACTAGCGGGGGGAGTAATGAGCAGTTCTTC. The chain is built from TRBV20-1 and TRBJ2-1; 12 nucleotides match TRBD2. The CDR3 is made up of 16 amino acids. J gave up 7 bases and V 6 bases, and 13 bases lay outside the gene matches. CDR1 and CDR2 from the germline V gene are DFQATT and SNEGSKA (reference sequence).

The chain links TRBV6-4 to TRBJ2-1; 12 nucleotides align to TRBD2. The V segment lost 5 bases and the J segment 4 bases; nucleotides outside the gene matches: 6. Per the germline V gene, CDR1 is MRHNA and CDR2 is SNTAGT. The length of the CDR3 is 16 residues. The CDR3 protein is CASSLTSGGIYNEQFF. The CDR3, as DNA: TGTGCCAGCAGTTTAACTAGCGGGGGGATATACAATGAGCAGTTCTTC.

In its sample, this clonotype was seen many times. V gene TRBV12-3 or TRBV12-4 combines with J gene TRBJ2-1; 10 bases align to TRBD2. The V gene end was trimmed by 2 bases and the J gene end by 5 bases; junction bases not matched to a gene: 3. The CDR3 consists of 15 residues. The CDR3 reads CASSLRLAGDNEQFF. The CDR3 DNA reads TGTGCCAGCAGTTTAAGGCTAGCGGGGGACAATGAGCAGTTCTTC.

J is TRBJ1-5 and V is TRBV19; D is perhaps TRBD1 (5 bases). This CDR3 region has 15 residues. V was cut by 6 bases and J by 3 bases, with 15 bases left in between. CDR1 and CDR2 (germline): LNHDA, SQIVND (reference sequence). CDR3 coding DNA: TGTGCCAGTAGCCCAGGGTTGTGGGACAATCAGCCCCAGCATTTT. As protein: CASSPGLWDNQPQHF.

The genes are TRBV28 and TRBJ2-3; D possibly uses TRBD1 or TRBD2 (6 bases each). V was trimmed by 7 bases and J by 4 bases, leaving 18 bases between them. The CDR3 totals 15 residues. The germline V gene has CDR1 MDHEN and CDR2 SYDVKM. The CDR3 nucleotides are TGTGCCAGCAAGCGAGGGGGAGGTGGCGCAGATACGCAGTATTTT. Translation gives CASKRGGGGADTQYF.

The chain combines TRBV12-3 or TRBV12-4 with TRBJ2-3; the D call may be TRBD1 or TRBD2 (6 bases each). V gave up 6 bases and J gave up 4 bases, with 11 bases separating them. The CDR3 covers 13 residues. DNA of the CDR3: TGTGCCAGCAGACGTAGGGGGGCAGATACGCAGTATTTT. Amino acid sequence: CASRRRGADTQYF.

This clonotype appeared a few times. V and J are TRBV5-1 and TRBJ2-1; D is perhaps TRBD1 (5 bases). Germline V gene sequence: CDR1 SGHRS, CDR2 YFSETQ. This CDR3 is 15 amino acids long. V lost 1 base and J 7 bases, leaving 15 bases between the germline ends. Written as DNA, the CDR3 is TGCGCCAGCAGCTTGCTCCAGGGCAGGTTAAATGAGCAGTTCTTC. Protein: CASSLLQGRLNEQFF.

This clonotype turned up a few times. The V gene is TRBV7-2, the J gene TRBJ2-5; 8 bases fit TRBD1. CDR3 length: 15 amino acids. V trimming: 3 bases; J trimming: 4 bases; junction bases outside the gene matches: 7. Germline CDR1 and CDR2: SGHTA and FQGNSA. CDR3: CASSLARTGPETQYF. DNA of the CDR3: TGTGCCAGCAGCTTGGCCAGGACAGGGCCAGAGACCCAGTACTTC.

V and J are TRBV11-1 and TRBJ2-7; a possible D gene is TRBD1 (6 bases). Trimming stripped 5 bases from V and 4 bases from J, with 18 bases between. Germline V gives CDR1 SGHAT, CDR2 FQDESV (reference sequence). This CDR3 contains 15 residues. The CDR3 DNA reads TGTGCCAGCAGCCCTTTGGTGCGGACAGTTTACGAGCAGTACTTC. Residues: CASSPLVRTVYEQYF.